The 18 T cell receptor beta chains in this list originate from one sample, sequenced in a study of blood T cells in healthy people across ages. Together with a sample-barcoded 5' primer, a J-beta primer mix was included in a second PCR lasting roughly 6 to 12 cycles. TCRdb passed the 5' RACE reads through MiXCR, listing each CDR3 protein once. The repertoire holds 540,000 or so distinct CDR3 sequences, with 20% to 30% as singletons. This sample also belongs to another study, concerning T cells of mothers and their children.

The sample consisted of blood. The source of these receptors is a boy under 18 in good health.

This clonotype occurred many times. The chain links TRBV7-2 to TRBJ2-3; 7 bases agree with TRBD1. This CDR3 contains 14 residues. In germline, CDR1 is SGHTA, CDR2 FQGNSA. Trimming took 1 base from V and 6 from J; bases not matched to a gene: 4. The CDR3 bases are TGTGCCAGCAGCTTAGGAGGGGGCGGGGATACGCAGTATTTT. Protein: CASSLGGGGDTQYF.

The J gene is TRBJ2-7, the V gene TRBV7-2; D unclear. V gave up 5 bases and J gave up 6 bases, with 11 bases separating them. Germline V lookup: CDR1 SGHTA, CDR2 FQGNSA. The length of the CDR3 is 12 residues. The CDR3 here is CASSPLVGEQYF. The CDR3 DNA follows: TGTGCCAGCAGCCCATTGGTAGGCGAGCAGTACTTC.

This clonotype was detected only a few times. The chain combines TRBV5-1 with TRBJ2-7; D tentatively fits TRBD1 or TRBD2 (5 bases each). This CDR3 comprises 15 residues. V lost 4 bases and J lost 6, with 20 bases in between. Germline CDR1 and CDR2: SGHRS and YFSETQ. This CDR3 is CASSDWDEVYSEQYF. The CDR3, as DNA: TGCGCCAGCAGCGACTGGGACGAGGTTTACTCCGAGCAGTACTTC.

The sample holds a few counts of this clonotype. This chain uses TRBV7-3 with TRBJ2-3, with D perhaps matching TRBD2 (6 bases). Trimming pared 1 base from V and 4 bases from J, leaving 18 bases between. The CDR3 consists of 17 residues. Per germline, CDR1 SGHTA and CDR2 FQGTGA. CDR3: CASSLKEAAGYPDTQYF. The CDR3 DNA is TGTGCCAGCAGCTTAAAAGAGGCGGCGGGGTACCCAGATACGCAGTATTTT.

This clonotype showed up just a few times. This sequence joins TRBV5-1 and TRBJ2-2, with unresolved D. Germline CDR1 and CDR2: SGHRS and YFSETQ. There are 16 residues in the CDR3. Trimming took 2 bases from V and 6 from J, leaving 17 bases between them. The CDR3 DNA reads TGCGCCAGCAGCTTTACGAGCCCGGGTGGGTCCGGGGAGCTGTTTTTT. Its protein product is CASSFTSPGGSGELFF.

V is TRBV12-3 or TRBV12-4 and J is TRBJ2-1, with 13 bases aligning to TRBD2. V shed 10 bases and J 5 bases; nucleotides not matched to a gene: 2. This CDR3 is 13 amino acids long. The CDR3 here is CATGTSGDNEQFF. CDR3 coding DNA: TGTGCCACCGGGACTAGCGGGGACAATGAGCAGTTCTTC.

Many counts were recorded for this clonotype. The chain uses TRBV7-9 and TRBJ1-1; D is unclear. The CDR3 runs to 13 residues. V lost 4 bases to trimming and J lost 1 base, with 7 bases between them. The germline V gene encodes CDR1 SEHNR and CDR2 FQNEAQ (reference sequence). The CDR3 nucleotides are TGTGCCAGCAGCTACGACTCGAACACTGAAGCTTTCTTT. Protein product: CASSYDSNTEAFF.

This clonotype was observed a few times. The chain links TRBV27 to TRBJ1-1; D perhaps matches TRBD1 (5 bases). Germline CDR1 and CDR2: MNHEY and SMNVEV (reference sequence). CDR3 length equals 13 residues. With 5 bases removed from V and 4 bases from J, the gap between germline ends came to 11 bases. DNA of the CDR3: TGTGCCAGCAGTCCCGCAGGGAGCACTGAAGCTTTCTTT. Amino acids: CASSPAGSTEAFF.

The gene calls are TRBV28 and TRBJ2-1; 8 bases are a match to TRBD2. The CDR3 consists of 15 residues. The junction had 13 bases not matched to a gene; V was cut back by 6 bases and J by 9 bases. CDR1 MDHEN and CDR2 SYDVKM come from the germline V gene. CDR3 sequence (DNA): TGTGCCAGCAGCGCTGGGACTAACGGGAGGGGTGAGCAGTTCTTC. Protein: CASSAGTNGRGEQFF.

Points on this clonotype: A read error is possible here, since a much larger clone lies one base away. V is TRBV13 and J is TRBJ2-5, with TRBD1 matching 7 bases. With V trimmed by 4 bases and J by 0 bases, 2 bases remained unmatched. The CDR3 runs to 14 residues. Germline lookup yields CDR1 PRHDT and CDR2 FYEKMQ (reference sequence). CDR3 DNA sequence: TGTGCCAGCAGCTCCGGACAGGACCAAGAGACCCAGTACTTC. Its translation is CASSSGQDQETQYF.

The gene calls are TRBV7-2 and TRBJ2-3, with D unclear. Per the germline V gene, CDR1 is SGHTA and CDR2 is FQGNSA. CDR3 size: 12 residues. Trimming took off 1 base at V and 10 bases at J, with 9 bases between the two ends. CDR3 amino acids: CASSLVTVAQYF. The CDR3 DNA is TGTGCCAGCAGCTTAGTTACCGTGGCGCAGTATTTT.

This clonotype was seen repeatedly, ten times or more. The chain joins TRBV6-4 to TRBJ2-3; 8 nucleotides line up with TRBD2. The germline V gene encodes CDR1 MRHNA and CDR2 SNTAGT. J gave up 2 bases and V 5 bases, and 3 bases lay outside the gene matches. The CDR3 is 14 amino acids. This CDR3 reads CASSSGGPTDTQYF. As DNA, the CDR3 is TGTGCCAGCAGTAGCGGGGGACCCACAGATACGCAGTATTTT.

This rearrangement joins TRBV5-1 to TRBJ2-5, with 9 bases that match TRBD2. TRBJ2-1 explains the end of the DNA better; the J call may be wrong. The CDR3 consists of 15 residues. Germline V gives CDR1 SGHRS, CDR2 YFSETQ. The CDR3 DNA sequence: TGCGCCAGCAGCTGGACTAGCGATATCTACAATGAGCAGTTCTTC. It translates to CASSWTSDIYNEQFF.

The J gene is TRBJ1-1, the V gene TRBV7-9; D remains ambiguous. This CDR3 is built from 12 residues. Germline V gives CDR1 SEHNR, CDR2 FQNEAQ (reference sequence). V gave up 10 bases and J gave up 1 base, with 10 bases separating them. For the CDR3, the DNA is TGTGCCATCGTCATTCGGAACACTGAAGCTTTCTTT. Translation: CAIVIRNTEAFF.

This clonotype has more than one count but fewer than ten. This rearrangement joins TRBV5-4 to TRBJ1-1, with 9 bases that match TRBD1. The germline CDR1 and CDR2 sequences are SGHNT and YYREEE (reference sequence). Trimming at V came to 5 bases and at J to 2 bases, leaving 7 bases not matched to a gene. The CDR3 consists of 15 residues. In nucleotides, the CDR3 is TGTGCCAGCAGATACCGGGACAGGGCCAACACTGAAGCTTTCTTT. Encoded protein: CASRYRDRANTEAFF. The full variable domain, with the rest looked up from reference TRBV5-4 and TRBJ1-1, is ETGVTQSPTHLIKTRGQQVTLRCSSQSGHNTVSWYQQALGQGPQFIFQYYREEENGRGNFPPRFSGLQFPNYSSELNVNALELDDSALYLCASRYRDRANTEAFFGQGTRLTVV.

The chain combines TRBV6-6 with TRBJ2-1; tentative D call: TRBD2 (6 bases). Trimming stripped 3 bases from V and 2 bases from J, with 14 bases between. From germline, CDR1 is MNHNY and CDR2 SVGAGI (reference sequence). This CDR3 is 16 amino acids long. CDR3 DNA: TGTGCCAGCAGTTATGAGCTAATAGCGGCCTACAATGAGCAGTTCTTC. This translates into CASSYELIAAYNEQFF.

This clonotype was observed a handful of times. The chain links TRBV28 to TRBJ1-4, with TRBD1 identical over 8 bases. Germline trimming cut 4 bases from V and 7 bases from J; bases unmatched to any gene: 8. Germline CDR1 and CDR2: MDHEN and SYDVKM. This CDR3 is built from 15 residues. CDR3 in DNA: TGTGCCAGCAGTTCAACAGGGGGAGAGGTTGAAAAACTGTTTTTT. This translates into CASSSTGGEVEKLFF.

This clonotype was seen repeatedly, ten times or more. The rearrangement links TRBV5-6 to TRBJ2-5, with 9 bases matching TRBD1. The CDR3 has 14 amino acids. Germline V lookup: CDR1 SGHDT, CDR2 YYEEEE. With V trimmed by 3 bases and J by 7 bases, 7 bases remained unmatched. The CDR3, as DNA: TGTGCCAGCAGCTCAGGACAGGGGATAGGGACCCAGTACTTC. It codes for CASSSGQGIGTQYF.